This T cell receptor (beta chain) was recorded in a study of T cells after yellow fever vaccination. Each CDR3 protein is one row after TCRdb ran MiXCR on the 5' RACE reads. The sample carries approximately 450,000 distinct CDR3 sequences, around a sixth recorded once. Per the germline V gene, CDR1 is SNHLY and CDR2 is FYNNEI. This CDR3 contains 14 residues. V shed 6 bases, J shed 4 bases, and the junction held 4 bases outside the gene matches. The receptor comes from a man younger than 35 who received the YFV17D yellow fever vaccine. The material sequenced was PBMCs, taken before the yellow fever booster vaccination. The V and J genes are TRBV2 and TRBJ1-5; 9 nucleotides line up with TRBD1. CDR3 loop: CASRTGGSNQPQHF. CDR3 coding DNA: TGTGCCAGCAGGACAGGGGGATCGAATCAGCCCCAGCATTTT.